Listed here is a single T cell receptor (beta chain). The antigen is undetermined. The sample originates from a study of T cell responses to AZD1222 COVID-19 vaccine. Study-level information: Some second doses came at about 4 weeks and others at about 12 weeks; these were pooled. General study results and limits: Two doses of AZD1222 preceded a rise in Spike-specific TCR breadth and depth. Repertoires were sampled only after the peak T cell response.

Produced via immunoSEQ multiplex PCR; TCRdb's table is partial and in-frame only. The table shows around 130,000 clones, with approximately 90% occurring only once. There are 16 residues in the CDR3. Trimming cost V 2 bases and J 2 bases, with 16 bases left between them. Germline V gives CDR1 KGHSH, CDR2 LQKENI. This TCR derives from an adult in good health. V gene TRBV18 combines with J gene TRBJ2-7, with a tentative D call TRBD1 (5 bases). Sample: peripheral blood, taken on day 0 of AZD1222 vaccination. Here the CDR3 reads CASSPTQVTGTYEQYF. The CDR3 DNA reads as TGTGCCAGCTCACCAACACAGGTCACGGGCACCTACGAGCAGTACTTC.